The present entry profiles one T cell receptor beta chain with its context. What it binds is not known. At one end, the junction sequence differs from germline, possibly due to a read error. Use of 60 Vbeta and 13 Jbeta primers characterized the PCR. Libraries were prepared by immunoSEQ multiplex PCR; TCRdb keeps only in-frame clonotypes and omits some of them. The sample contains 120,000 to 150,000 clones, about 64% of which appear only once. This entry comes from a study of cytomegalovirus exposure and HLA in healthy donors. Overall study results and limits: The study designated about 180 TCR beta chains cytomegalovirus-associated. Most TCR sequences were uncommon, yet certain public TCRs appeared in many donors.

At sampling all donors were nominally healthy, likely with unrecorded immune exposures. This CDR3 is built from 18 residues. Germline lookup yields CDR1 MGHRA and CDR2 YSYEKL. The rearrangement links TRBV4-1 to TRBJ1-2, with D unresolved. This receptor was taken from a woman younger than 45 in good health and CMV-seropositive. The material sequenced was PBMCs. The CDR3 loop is CASSQDDQAGPYGYGHTF. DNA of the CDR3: TGCGCCAGCAGCCAAGATGATCAGGCCGGCCCATATGGGTATGGCCACACCTTC.